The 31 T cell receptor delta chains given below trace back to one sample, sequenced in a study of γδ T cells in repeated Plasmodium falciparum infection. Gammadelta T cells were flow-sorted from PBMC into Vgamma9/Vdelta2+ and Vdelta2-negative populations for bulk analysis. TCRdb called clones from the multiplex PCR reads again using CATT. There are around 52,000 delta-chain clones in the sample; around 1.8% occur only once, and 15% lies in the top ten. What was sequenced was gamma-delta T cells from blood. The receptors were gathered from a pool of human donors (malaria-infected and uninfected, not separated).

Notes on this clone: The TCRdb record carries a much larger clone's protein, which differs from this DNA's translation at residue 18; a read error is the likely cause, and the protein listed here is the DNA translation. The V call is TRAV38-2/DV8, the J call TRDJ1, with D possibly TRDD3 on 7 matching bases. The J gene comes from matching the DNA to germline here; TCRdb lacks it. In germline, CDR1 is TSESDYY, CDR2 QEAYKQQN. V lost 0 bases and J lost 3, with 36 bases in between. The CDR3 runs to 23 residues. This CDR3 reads CAYRSASPTDYGPWGPLADKLIF. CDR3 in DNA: TGTGCTTATAGGAGCGCGTCTCCTACGGACTACGGCCCCTGGGGGCCACTGGCCGATAAACTCATCTTT.

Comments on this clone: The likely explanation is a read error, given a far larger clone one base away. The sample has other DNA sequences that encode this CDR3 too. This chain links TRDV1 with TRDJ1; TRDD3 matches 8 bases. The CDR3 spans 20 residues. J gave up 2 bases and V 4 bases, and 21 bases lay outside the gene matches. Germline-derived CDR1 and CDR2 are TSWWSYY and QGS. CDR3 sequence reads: CALGVLLPTGGISYTDKLIF. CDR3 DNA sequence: TGTGCTCTTGGGGTCCTACTTCCCACAGGGGGGATATCGTATACCGATAAACTCATCTTT.

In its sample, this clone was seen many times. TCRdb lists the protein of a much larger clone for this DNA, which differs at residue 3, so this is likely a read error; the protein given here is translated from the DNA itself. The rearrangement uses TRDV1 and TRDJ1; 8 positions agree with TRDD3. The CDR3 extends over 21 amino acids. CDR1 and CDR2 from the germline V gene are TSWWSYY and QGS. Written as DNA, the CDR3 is TGTGCTTTTGGGGATGGTTATAGACAGGGATACGGTTTTTATTTGACCGATAAACTCATCTTT. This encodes CAFGDGYRQGYGFYLTDKLIF.

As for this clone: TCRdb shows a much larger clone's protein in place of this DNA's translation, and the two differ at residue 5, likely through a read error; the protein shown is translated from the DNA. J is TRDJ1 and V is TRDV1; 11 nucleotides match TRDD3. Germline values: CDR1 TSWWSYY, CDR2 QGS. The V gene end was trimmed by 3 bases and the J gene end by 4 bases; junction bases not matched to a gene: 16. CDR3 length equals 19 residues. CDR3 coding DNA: TGTGCTCTTGGGGATCTGGGTTCTTGGGGGATACGAGACGGCGATAAACTCATCTTT. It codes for CALGDLGSWGIRDGDKLIF.

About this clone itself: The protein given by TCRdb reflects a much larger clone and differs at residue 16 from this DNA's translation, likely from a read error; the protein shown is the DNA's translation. The CDR3 DNA reads as TGTGCCTTTCGGAAACCAAAATACGTTCATTATGGAGGATACGGTGGAACAAACACCGATAAACTCATCTTT. This codes for CAFRKPKYVHYGGYGGTNTDKLIF. J is TRDJ1 and V is TRDV3; 7 nucleotides align to TRDD3. CDR1 and CDR2 from the germline V gene are TVYSNPD and GDNSRS (reference sequence). The CDR3 runs 24 residues. Trimming removed 2 bases from V and 0 bases from J; junction bases left unmatched: 36.

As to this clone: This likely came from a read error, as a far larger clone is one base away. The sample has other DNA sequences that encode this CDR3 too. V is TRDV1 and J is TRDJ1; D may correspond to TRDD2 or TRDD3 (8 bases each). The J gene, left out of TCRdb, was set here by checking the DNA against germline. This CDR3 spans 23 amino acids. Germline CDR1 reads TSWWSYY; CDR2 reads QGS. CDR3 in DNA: TGTGCTCTTGGAGAACTCACCTTCCTAATCTCACCCGTCAGTGGGGATACAGCCGATAAACTCATCTTT. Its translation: CALGELTFLISPVSGDTADKLIF.

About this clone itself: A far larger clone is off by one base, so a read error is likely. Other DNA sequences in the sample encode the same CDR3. This chain's CDR3 is CALGEPFPLILGRTDKLIF. The DNA of the CDR3 is TGTGCTCTTGGGGAACCCTTTCCCCTCATACTGGGTCGGACCGATAAACTCATCTTT. The chain couples TRDV1 to TRDJ1, with a tentative D call TRDD3 (6 bases). The J gene, not given by TCRdb, was assigned here from a germline match of the nucleotide sequence. Trimming took 1 base from V and 2 from J, leaving 23 bases between them. There are 19 residues in the CDR3. Germline loops: CDR1 TSWWSYY, CDR2 QGS.

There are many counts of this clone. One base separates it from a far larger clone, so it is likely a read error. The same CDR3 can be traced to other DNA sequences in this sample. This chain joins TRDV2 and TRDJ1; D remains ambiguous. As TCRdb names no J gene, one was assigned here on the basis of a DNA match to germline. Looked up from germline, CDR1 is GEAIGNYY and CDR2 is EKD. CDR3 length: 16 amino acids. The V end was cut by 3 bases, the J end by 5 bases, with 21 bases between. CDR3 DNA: TGTGCCTGTGACCAATGCCGCCCCTCCAAGCCTGATAAACTCATCTTT. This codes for CACDQCRPSKPDKLIF.

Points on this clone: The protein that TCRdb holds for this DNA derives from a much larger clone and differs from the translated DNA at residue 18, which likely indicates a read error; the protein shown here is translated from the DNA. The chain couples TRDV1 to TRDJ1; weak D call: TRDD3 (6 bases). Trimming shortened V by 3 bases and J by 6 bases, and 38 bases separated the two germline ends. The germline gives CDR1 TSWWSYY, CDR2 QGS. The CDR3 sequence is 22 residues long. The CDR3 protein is CALGDHHYFFHWAALRTYKLIF. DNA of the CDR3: TGTGCTCTTGGGGACCATCACTACTTCTTTCACTGGGCCGCCCTCCGTACCTATAAACTCATCTTT.

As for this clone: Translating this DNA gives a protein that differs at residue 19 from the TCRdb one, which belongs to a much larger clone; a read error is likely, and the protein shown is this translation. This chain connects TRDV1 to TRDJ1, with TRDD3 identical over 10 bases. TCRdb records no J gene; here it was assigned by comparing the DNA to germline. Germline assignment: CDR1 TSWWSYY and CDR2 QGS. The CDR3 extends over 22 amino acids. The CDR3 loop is CALGYDFGGIRVSGVLDDRLIF. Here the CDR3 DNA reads TGTGCTCTTGGGTACGATTTCGGGGGGATACGCGTATCAGGGGTTCTCGACGATAGACTCATCTTT.

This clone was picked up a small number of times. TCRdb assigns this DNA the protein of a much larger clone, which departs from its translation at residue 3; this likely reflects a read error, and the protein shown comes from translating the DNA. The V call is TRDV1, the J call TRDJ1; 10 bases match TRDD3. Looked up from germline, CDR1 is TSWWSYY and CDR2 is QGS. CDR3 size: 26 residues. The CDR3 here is CAPGELGVKGFSTGGFSHLYTDKLIF. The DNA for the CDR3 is TGTGCTCCTGGGGAACTAGGAGTCAAAGGCTTTTCGACTGGGGGATTCTCACACCTGTACACCGATAAACTCATCTTT.

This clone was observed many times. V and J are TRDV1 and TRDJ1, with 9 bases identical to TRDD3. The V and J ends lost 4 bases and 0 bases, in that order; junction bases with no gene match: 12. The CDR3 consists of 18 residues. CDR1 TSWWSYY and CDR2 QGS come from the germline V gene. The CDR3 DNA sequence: TGTGCTCTTGGGGTAACAGGTATACTGGGGGAGTACACCGATAAACTCATCTTT. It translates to CALGVTGILGEYTDKLIF.

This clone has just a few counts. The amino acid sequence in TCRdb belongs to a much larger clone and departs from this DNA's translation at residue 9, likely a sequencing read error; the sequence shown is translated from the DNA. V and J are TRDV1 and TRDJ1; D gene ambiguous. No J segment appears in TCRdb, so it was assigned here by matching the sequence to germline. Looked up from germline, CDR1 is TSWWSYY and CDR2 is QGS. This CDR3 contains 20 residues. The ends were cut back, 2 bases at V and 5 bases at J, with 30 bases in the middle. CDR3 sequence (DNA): TGTGCTCTTGGGGAAGCTCGACATCCTCCTCGGTGGTCCGTTATAGATAAACTCATCTTT. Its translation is CALGEARHPPRWSVIDKLIF.

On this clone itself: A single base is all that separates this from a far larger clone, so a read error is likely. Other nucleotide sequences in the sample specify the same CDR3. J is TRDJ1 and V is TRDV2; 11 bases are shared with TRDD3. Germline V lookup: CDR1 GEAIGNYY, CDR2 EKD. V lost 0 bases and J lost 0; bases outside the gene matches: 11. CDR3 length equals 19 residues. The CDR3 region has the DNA TGTGCCTGTGACACCGGAATGGGGGATACGGATTCGTACACCGATAAACTCATCTTT. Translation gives CACDTGMGDTDSYTDKLIF.

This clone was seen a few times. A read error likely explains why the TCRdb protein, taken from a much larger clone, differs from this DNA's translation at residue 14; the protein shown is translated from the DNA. CDR3 in DNA: TGTGCTCTTGGGAACAAAAGAGGGCTACTGGGGGATTTAAGCACCGATAAACTCATCTTT. Protein product: CALGNKRGLLGDLSTDKLIF. The chain combines TRDV1 with TRDJ1; 10 bases agree with TRDD3. This CDR3 spans 20 amino acids. The V segment lost 5 bases and the J segment 1 base; nucleotides outside the gene matches: 19. Per germline, CDR1 TSWWSYY and CDR2 QGS.

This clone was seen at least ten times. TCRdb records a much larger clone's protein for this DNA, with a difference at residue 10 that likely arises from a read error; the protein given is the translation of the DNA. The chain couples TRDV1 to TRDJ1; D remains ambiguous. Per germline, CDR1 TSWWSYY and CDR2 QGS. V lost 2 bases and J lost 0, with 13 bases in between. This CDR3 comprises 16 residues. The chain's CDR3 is CALGETRAAHTDKLIF. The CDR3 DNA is TGTGCTCTTGGGGAAACAAGGGCCGCGCACACCGATAAACTCATCTTT.

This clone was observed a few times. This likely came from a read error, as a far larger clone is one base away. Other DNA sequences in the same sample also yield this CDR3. The CDR3 sequence: CALGEAGLHLGDEVRRPLYTDKLIF. CDR3 in DNA: TGTGCTCTTGGGGAAGCGGGCCTACACCTGGGGGATGAAGTGAGGAGACCATTGTACACCGATAAACTCATCTTT. The rearrangement joins TRDV1 to TRDJ1; 9 bases agree with TRDD3. J was trimmed by 0 bases and V by 2 bases; bases with no gene match: 31. In germline, CDR1 is TSWWSYY, CDR2 QGS. The CDR3 is made up of 25 amino acids.

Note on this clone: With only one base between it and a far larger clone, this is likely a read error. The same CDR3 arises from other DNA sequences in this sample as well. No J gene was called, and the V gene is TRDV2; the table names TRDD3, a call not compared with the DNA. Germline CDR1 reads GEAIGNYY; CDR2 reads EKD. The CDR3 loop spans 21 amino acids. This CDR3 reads CACDTRPSYVLGASYTDKLIF. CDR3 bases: TGTGCCTGTGACACCCGGCCTTCGTACGTACTGGGGGCCTCGTACACCGATAAGCTCATCTTT.

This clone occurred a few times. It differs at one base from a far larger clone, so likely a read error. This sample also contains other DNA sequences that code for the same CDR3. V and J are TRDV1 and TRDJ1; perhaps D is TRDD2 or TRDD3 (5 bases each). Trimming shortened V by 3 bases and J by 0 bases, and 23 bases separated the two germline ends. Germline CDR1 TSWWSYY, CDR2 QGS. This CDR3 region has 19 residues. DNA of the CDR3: TGTGCTCTTGGGGACCCGAGTCCCTTCGGGAGGGGGTACACCGATAAACTCATCTTT. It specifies CALGDPSPFGRGYTDKLIF.

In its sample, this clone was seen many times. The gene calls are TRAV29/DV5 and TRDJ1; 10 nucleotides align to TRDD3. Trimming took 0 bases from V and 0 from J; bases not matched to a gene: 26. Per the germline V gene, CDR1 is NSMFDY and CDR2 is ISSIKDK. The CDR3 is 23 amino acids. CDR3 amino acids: CAASAERVYVGYWGIPYTDKLIF. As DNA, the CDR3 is TGTGCAGCAAGCGCGGAAAGAGTCTACGTGGGATACTGGGGGATTCCGTACACCGATAAACTCATCTTT.

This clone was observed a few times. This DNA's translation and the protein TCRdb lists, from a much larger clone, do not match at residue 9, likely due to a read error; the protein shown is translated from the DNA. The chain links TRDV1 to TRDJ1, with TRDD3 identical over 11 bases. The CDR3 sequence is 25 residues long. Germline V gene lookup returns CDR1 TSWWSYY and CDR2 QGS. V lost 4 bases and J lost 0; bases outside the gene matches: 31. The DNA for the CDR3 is TGTGCTCTTGGGGCCCCGCGTCGAGGACATTCCTACCAACTGGGGGATAACTCGTACACCGATAAACTCATCTTT. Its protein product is CALGAPRRGHSYQLGDNSYTDKLIF.

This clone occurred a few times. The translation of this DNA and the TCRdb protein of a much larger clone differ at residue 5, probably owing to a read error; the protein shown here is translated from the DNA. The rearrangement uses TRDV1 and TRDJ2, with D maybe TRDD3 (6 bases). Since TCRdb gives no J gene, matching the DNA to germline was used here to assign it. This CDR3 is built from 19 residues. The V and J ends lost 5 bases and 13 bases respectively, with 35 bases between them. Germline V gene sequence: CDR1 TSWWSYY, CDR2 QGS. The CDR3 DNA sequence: TGTGCTCTTGGGACCCCTCGGGGGCGATGGGGGCTATTTATATTCCCACTCTTCTTT. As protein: CALGTPRGRWGLFIFPLFF.

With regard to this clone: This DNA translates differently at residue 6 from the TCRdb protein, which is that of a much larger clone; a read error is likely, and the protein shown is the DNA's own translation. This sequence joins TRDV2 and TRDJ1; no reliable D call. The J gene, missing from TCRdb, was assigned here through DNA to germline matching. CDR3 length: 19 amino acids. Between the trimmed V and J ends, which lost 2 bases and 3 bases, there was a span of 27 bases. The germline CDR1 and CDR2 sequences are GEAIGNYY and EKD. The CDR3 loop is CACDIRGHGKDYDADKLIF. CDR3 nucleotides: TGTGCCTGTGACATCAGGGGCCATGGGAAGGATTATGACGCCGATAAACTCATCTTT.

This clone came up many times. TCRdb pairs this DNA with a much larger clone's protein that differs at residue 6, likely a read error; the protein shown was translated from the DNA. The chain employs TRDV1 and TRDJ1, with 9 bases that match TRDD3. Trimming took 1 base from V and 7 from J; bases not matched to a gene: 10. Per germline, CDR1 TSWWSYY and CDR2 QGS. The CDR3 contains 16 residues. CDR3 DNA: TGTGCTCTTGGGGAACCTTCGGCTGGGGGATCCTCTAAACTCATCTTT. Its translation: CALGEPSAGGSSKLIF.

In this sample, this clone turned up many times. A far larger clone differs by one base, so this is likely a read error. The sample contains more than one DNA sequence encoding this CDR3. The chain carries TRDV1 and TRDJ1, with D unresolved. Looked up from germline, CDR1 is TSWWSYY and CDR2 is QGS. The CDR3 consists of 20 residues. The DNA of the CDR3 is TGTGCTCTTGGGGAAAGACAAACCCCAGGAGTACTTCTCCACACCGATAAGCTCATCTTT. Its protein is CALGERQTPGVLLHTDKLIF.

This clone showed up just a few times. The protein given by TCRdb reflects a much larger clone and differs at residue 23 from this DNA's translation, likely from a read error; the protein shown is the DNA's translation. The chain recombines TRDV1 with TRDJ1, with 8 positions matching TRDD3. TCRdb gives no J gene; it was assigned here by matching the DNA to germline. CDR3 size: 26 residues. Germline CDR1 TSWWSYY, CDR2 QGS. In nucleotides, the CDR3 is TGTGCTCTTGGGGAAGCTAAAGGTCTCCTGGGTACACAGACGATACTGGGGGCTGTTAACACCGATGAACTCATCTTT. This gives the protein CALGEAKGLLGTQTILGAVNTDELIF.

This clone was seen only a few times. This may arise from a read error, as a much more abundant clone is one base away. The CDR3 DNA reads TGTGCTCTTGGGGAACTCGTCGCCCACTCGTTTCTTTCTGGGGGATACAGCATACTCATCTTT. Translating it yields CALGELVAHSFLSGGYSILIF. The chain has TRDV1 and TRDJ1; 11 bases match TRDD3. TCRdb does not report a J gene; here it was assigned by matching the DNA to germline references. This CDR3 spans 21 amino acids. V lost 0 bases and J lost 10; bases outside the gene matches: 25. The germline V gene has CDR1 TSWWSYY and CDR2 QGS.

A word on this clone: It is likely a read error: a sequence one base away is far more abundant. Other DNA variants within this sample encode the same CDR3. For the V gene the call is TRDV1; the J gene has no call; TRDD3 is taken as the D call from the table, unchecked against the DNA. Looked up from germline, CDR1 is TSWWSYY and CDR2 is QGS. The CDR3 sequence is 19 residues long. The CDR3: CALGESSGYWGYDTDKLIF. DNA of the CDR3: TGTGCTCTTGGGGAATCCAGCGGCTACTGGGGGTACGACACCGATAAACTTATCTTT.

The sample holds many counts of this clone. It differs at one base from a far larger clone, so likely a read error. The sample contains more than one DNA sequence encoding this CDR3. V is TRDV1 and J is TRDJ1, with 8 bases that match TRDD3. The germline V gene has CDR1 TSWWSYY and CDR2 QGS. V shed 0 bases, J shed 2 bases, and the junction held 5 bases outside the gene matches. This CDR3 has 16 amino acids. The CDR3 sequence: CALGELRDTGTDKLIF. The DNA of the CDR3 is TGTGCTCTTGGGGAACTGAGGGATACGGGGACCGATAAACTCATCTTT.

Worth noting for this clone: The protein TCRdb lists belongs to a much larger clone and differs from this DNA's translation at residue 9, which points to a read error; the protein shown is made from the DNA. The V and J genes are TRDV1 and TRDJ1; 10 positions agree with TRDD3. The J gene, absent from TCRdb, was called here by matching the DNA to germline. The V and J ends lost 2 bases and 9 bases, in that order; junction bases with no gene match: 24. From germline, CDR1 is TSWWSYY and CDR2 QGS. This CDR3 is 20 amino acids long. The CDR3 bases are TGTGCTCTTGGGGAATTACCTTCTCTCTCTCCGTACTGGGGGATCGGGGAACTCATCTTT. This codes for CALGELPSLSPYWGIGELIF.

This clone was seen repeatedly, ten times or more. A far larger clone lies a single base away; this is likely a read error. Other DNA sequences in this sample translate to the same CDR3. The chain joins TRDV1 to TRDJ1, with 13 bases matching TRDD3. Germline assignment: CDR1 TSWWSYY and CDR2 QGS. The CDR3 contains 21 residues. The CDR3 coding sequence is TGTGCCCTTGGGGAATGGAACTGGGGGATACGTCGGCCACCGTACACCGATAAACTCATCTTT. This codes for CALGEWNWGIRRPPYTDKLIF.